This paragraph covers one T cell receptor beta chain sequence. Its target is not known. These data are taken from a study of a mutant IDH1 vaccine in newly diagnosed glioma. Background on the study: Of the patients given treatment, roughly 62% were male and approximately 40% were female, and a mean age of around 41 years was recorded. Prior therapy was radiotherapy, temozolomide, or both; most received both.

General study results and limits: Pseudoprogression appeared unlinked to shifts in leading peripheral T cell clonotypes.

The CDR3 has 15 amino acids. V lost 6 bases to trimming and J lost 3 bases; unmatched junction nucleotides: 4. CDR1 is SNHLY and CDR2 is FYNNEI in the germline V gene. Generated by immunoSEQ multiplex PCR, the TCRdb table keeps only in-frame clones and is missing some. The repertoire holds around 64,000 clones, with approximately 82% as singletons. Documented time point: baseline, week 1 (first vaccination visit). Treatment here: pre-vaccination baseline after standard-of-care therapy. The source is a woman younger than 30 with glioma. Some clones in this sample may be carry-over from other donors' samples. Sequencing was performed on peripheral blood mononuclear cells (PBMCs), taken from a glioma patient treated with radiotherapy, temozolomide or both. The chain carries TRBV2 and TRBJ2-6; 8 bases align to TRBD1. The CDR3 DNA is TGTGCCAGCAGCCGCAGGGGGCATGGGGCCAACGTCCTGACTTTC. It translates to CASSRRGHGANVLTF.